A single sample is the source of the 31 T cell receptor beta chains below, sequenced in a study of shared clonotypes between healthy human individuals. Only in-frame clones appear in the TCRdb table, and some are missing; sequencing was by immunoSEQ multiplex PCR. This sample carries 2,500,000 or so clones, roughly 93% of them seen once, and the ten largest clones take 0.36%. The specimen sequenced was naive CD4+ T cells from PBMCs. The subset here: CD45RA+ positively selected. These receptors originate from a man aged 18 to 30 in good health. Some clones in this sample may be carry-over from other donors' samples.

The chain uses TRBV28 and TRBJ2-5; 7 bases line up with TRBD2. J lost 4 bases, V lost 7 bases, and 3 bases had no gene match. Germline V lookup: CDR1 MDHEN, CDR2 SYDVKM. The CDR3 length is 12 residues. The CDR3 region is CASNQRGETQYF. The CDR3 DNA follows: TGTGCCAGCAACCAGCGGGGAGAGACCCAGTACTTC.

The V and J genes are TRBV2 and TRBJ1-1; TRBD1 agrees at 7 bases. This CDR3 has 17 amino acids. V dropped 7 bases and J dropped 5; count of bases not matched to a gene: 19. The V gene's germline CDR1 is SNHLY and CDR2 FYNNEI. The CDR3 DNA reads as TGTGCCAGCATTTTCTCCATCGACAGGGTCAATTATACTGAAGCTTTCTTT. Encoded protein: CASIFSIDRVNYTEAFF.

This chain uses TRBV7-8 with TRBJ2-3; 7 bases map to TRBD2. Germline CDR1 is SGHVS and CDR2 is FQNEAQ. The CDR3 runs 11 residues. V lost 5 bases and J lost 9; bases outside the gene matches: 2. This CDR3 reads CASSAGDTQYF. In DNA form, the CDR3 reads TGTGCCAGCAGCGCGGGGGACACGCAGTATTTT.

The chain combines TRBV5-1 with TRBJ1-1; D is possibly TRBD1 (5 bases). In germline, CDR1 is SGHRS, CDR2 YFSETQ. With 2 bases removed from V and 8 bases from J, the gap between germline ends came to 16 bases. The CDR3 extends over 14 amino acids. The CDR3 region is CASSFDGAEVEAFF. CDR3 sequence (DNA): TGCGCCAGCAGCTTTGACGGGGCAGAAGTAGAAGCTTTCTTT.

Notes on this clone: Other DNA sequences within the sample encode an identical CDR3. The rearrangement links TRBV18 to TRBJ1-5, with 7 bases that match TRBD1. The germline gives CDR1 KGHSH, CDR2 LQKENI. V was clipped by 4 bases and J by 5 bases; unmatched bases: 2. The CDR3 is 13 amino acids. In nucleotides, the CDR3 is TGTGCCAGCTCACAGGGGGCTGATCAGCCCCAGCATTTT. Translating it yields CASSQGADQPQHF.

V and J are TRBV5-6 and TRBJ2-7; D unclear. V dropped 5 bases and J dropped 5 bases, with 14 bases sitting between them. The CDR3 runs 13 residues. CDR1 is SGHDT and CDR2 is YYEEEE in the germline V gene. CDR3 sequence reads: CASRGLMGHEQYF. The CDR3 nucleotides are TGTGCCAGCAGGGGTTTAATGGGTCACGAGCAGTACTTC.

On this clone itself: The sample contains more than one DNA sequence encoding this CDR3. The chain employs TRBV5-4 and TRBJ2-5; 7 bases are a match to TRBD2. CDR3 size: 15 residues. The V segment lost 1 base and the J segment 1 base; nucleotides outside the gene matches: 4. Germline CDR1 and CDR2: SGHNT and YYREEE (reference sequence). Here the CDR3 reads CASSLRLAAQETQYF. The CDR3 coding sequence is TGTGCCAGCAGCTTGCGTCTAGCGGCCCAAGAGACCCAGTACTTC. Filled out from reference TRBV5-4 and TRBJ2-5, the complete variable domain reads ETGVTQSPTHLIKTRGQQVTLRCSSQSGHNTVSWYQQALGQGPQFIFQYYREEENGRGNFPPRFSGLQFPNYSSELNVNALELDDSALYLCASSLRLAAQETQYFGPGTRLLVL.

V usage is TRBV5-1 and J usage is TRBJ1-3, with TRBD1 matching over 8 bases. V lost 0 bases and J lost 3; bases outside the gene matches: 5. The CDR3 totals 16 residues. Germline CDR1 SGHRS, CDR2 YFSETQ. CDR3 sequence: CASSLGTGSFGNTIYF. CDR3 nucleotides: TGCGCCAGCAGCTTGGGGACAGGGAGTTTTGGAAACACCATATATTTT.

The chain combines TRBV11-1 with TRBJ2-3; D gene unclear. Trimming removed 3 bases from V and 2 bases from J, with 6 bases in between. The CDR3 length is 13 residues. CDR1 and CDR2 (germline): SGHAT, FQDESV (reference sequence). The CDR3 spells CASSFGYTDTQYF. The CDR3 DNA is TGTGCCAGCAGCTTTGGCTACACAGATACGCAGTATTTT.

The gene calls are TRBV27 and TRBJ1-2; possible D gene TRBD1, 6 bases. The germline gives CDR1 MNHEY, CDR2 SMNVEV (reference sequence). V was cut by 2 bases and J by 4 bases, with 8 bases left in between. There are 13 residues in the CDR3. CDR3 amino acids: CASSLQGTYGYTF. The CDR3 nucleotides are TGTGCCAGCAGTTTACAGGGGACCTATGGCTACACCTTC.

The chain links TRBV5-1 to TRBJ2-1; the D is unclear. The CDR3 spans 14 residues. The V and J ends lost 1 base and 0 bases respectively, with 5 bases between them. Germline CDR1 and CDR2: SGHRS and YFSETQ. CDR3 region: CASSLLPSYNEQFF. For the CDR3, the DNA is TGCGCCAGCAGCTTGTTACCCTCCTACAATGAGCAGTTCTTC.

The V call is TRBV30, the J call TRBJ1-5; D might be TRBD1 (5 bases). The CDR3 has 14 amino acids. With 0 bases removed from V and 2 bases from J, the gap between germline ends came to 8 bases. The germline V gene encodes CDR1 GTSNPN and CDR2 SVGIG (reference sequence). CDR3 DNA: TGTGCCTGGAGTGTACGGGACGGCAATCAGCCCCAGCATTTT. Its translation is CAWSVRDGNQPQHF.

This sequence joins TRBV28 and TRBJ2-7, with TRBD1 as a possible D gene (7 bases). Deletions cut 2 bases from V and 1 base from J, with 18 bases between. This CDR3 is built from 17 residues. Germline CDR1 is MDHEN and CDR2 is SYDVKM. The CDR3 sequence is CASSLAGGGPLSYEQYF. The DNA of the CDR3 is TGTGCCAGCAGTTTAGCAGGGGGAGGCCCGCTATCCTACGAGCAGTACTTC.

This sequence joins TRBV30 and TRBJ1-1; 7 nucleotides align to TRBD1. The CDR3 is made up of 13 amino acids. The V gene's germline CDR1 is GTSNPN and CDR2 SVGIG (reference sequence). V gave up 5 bases and J gave up 1 base; unmatched junction bases: 4. This CDR3 is CAWGQAENTEAFF. Written as DNA, the CDR3 is TGTGCCTGGGGACAGGCCGAGAACACTGAAGCTTTCTTT.

V is TRBV19 and J is TRBJ2-3; 9 bases align to TRBD2. J lost 4 bases, V lost 6 bases, and 5 bases had no gene match. CDR1 and CDR2 (germline): LNHDA, SQIVND (reference sequence). This CDR3 is built from 14 residues. The CDR3, as DNA: TGTGCCAGTAGCAGCGGGAGGATCGCAGATACGCAGTATTTT. This gives the protein CASSSGRIADTQYF.

The V and J genes are TRBV5-1 and TRBJ1-2; no clear D gene. The V end was cut by 1 base, the J end by 6 bases, with 10 bases between. The CDR3 is 13 residues long. CDR1 and CDR2 (germline): SGHRS, YFSETQ. CDR3 in DNA: TGCGCCAGCAGCTTGTGGTCCCGGGATGGCTACACCTTC. Translated, it gives CASSLWSRDGYTF.

This clone occurred once. This chain connects TRBV9 to TRBJ2-3; D gene uncertain. The germline CDR1 and CDR2 sequences are SGDLS and YYNGEE. V was trimmed by 7 bases and J by 1 base, leaving 10 bases between them. The CDR3 spans 13 residues. CDR3 amino acids: CASASVGTDTQYF. CDR3 coding DNA: TGTGCCAGCGCCTCCGTCGGCACAGATACGCAGTATTTT. Full variable domain (rest looked up from reference TRBV9 and TRBJ2-3): DSGVTQTPKHLITATGQRVTLRCSPRSGDLSVYWYQQSLDQGLQFLIQYYNGEERAKGNILERFSAQQFPDLHSELNLSSLELGDSALYFCASASVGTDTQYFGPGTRLTVL.

The gene calls are TRBV2 and TRBJ2-7; 8 bases are shared with TRBD1. Germline V lookup: CDR1 SNHLY, CDR2 FYNNEI. CDR3 length: 14 residues. The V segment lost 9 bases and the J segment 7 bases; nucleotides outside the gene matches: 14. Written as DNA, the CDR3 is TGTGCCAGAAAGGGGACAGGTTCCCTACGAGAGCAGTACTTC. Its translation is CARKGTGSLREQYF.

This rearrangement joins TRBV18 to TRBJ2-7; 11 bases fit TRBD1. The V and J ends lost 3 bases and 2 bases, in that order; junction bases with no gene match: 9. The germline V gene encodes CDR1 KGHSH and CDR2 LQKENI. The CDR3 loop spans 17 amino acids. The CDR3 region has the DNA TGTGCCAGCTCACCGCACCGGACAGGGGGCGCAACCTACGAGCAGTACTTC. Its translation is CASSPHRTGGATYEQYF.

This chain links TRBV7-2 with TRBJ2-1, with a tentative D call TRBD2 (5 bases). The CDR3 is 15 residues long. Trimming pared 4 bases from V and 8 bases from J, leaving 18 bases between. Germline CDR1 SGHTA, CDR2 FQGNSA. As DNA, the CDR3 is TGTGCCAGCAGCTCCCAGCCGACTACCTCCTATGAGCAGTTCTTC. Its protein is CASSSQPTTSYEQFF. The full variable domain, completed using reference TRBV7-2 and TRBJ2-1, is GAGVSQSPSNKVTEKGKDVELRCDPISGHTALYWYRQSLGQGLEFLIYFQGNSAPDKSGLPSDRFSAERTGGSVSTLTIQRTQQEDSAVYLCASSSQPTTSYEQFFGPGTRLTVL.

The chain is built from TRBV5-6 and TRBJ2-5, with a tentative D call TRBD2 (6 bases). Between the trimmed V and J ends, which lost 0 bases and 9 bases, there was a span of 18 bases. The CDR3 length is 15 residues. Germline values: CDR1 SGHDT, CDR2 YYEEEE. The CDR3 nucleotides are TGTGCCAGCAGCTTGGAGGCGGGACGTCGAGGGGCCCAGTACTTC. As protein: CASSLEAGRRGAQYF.

The J gene is TRBJ2-7, the V gene TRBV2; TRBD1 matches 7 bases. V gave up 5 bases and J gave up 3 bases; unmatched junction bases: 10. The CDR3 totals 15 residues. Germline V lookup: CDR1 SNHLY, CDR2 FYNNEI. Written as DNA, the CDR3 is TGTGCCAGCAGTCGCGAGACAGGGCCCCGCTACGAGCAGTACTTC. Translating gives CASSRETGPRYEQYF.

J is TRBJ1-1 and V is TRBV10-3; D is unresolved. The germline gives CDR1 ENHRY, CDR2 SYGVKD. The CDR3 has 13 amino acids. Trimming left V 6 bases short and J 3 bases short, with 11 bases between. The CDR3 protein is CAIRAPQHTEAFF. The CDR3 DNA reads as TGTGCCATCAGGGCACCCCAACACACTGAAGCTTTCTTT.

The table lists this clone with a count of one. The junction does not match germline at one end; this may be a read error. This chain uses TRBV27 with TRBJ2-6, with 9 nucleotides matching TRBD1. Germline CDR1 is MNHEY and CDR2 is SMNVEV (reference sequence). This CDR3 comprises 18 residues. CDR3 loop: CASSLSGQGRSGANVLTF. The CDR3 DNA reads TGTGCCAGCAGTCTATCAGGACAGGGGAGGTCTGGGGCCAACGTCCTGACTTTC. The full variable domain, its missing parts supplied by reference TRBV27 and TRBJ2-6, is EAQVTQNPRYLITVTGKKLTVTCSQNMNHEYMSWYRQDPGLGLRQIYYSMNVEVTDKGDVPEGYKVSRKEKRNFPLILESPSPNQTSLYFCASSLSGQGRSGANVLTFGAGSRLTVL.

The V gene is TRBV9, the J gene TRBJ2-3; TRBD2 agrees at 14 bases. CDR3 length: 18 amino acids. Germline V gives CDR1 SGDLS, CDR2 YYNGEE. J was trimmed by 2 bases and V by 4 bases; bases with no gene match: 9. The CDR3 DNA reads TGTGCCAGCAGCCCGGGACTAGCGGGAGCCCACTCCACAGATACGCAGTATTTT. This gives the protein CASSPGLAGAHSTDTQYF.

This clone appeared once. The V and J genes are TRBV19 and TRBJ2-7, with TRBD1 matching 8 bases. This CDR3 has 15 amino acids. The V gene's germline CDR1 is LNHDA and CDR2 SQIVND (reference sequence). Germline trimming cut 4 bases from V and 2 bases from J; bases unmatched to any gene: 7. The CDR3 sequence: CASSKAGTGPYEQYF. CDR3 coding DNA: TGTGCCAGTAGTAAGGCCGGGACAGGACCCTACGAGCAGTACTTC.

To note about this clone: The same CDR3 arises from other DNA sequences in this sample as well. The chain uses TRBV7-2 and TRBJ2-1; D uncertain. There are 11 residues in the CDR3. Trimming left V 2 bases short and J 6 bases short, with 2 bases between. The germline gives CDR1 SGHTA, CDR2 FQGNSA. This CDR3 reads CASSLLNEQFF. Written as DNA, the CDR3 is TGTGCCAGCAGCTTACTCAATGAGCAGTTCTTC.

The chain carries TRBV28 and TRBJ2-7, with 8 bases matching TRBD2. The CDR3 runs 16 residues. V shed 6 bases, J shed 5 bases, and the junction held 15 bases outside the gene matches. CDR1 is MDHEN and CDR2 is SYDVKM in the germline V gene. The CDR3 sequence: CASSSLRTSGSHEQYF. The CDR3 DNA reads TGTGCCAGCAGCTCCTTGAGGACAAGCGGGAGCCACGAGCAGTACTTC. Filled out from reference TRBV28 and TRBJ2-7, the complete variable domain reads DVKVTQSSRYLVKRTGEKVFLECVQDMDHENMFWYRQDPGLGLRLIYFSYDVKMKEKGDIPEGYSVSREKKERFSLILESASTNQTSMYLCASSSLRTSGSHEQYFGPGTRLTVT.

The chain carries TRBV27 and TRBJ1-1; D is unresolved. This CDR3 has 15 amino acids. V shed 6 bases and J shed 9 bases, with 23 bases lying between them. The germline V gene encodes CDR1 MNHEY and CDR2 SMNVEV (reference sequence). DNA for the CDR3: TGTGCCAGCAGGAGGGTCTCAGGTCTAACGCACAAAGCTTTCTTT. Amino acids: CASRRVSGLTHKAFF.

The J gene is TRBJ2-1, the V gene TRBV7-3; the D call may be TRBD1 or TRBD2 (5 bases each). This CDR3 comprises 12 residues. Germline values: CDR1 SGHTA, CDR2 FQGTGA. V was pared by 1 base and J by 13 bases, with 11 bases between. CDR3 bases: TGTGCCAGCAGCTTAAATGGGGCGGGCCAGTTCTTC. Translated: CASSLNGAGQFF.

This chain connects TRBV28 to TRBJ1-2; 9 bases agree with TRBD1. This CDR3 region has 15 residues. Germline-derived CDR1 and CDR2 are MDHEN and SYDVKM. With 4 bases clipped from V and 2 bases from J, the junction kept 5 bases outside the gene matches. In nucleotides, the CDR3 is TGTGCCAGCAGTTCCAACAGGGGGCGAAACTATGGCTACACCTTC. This sequence encodes CASSSNRGRNYGYTF.